The rows below give T cell receptor beta chains drawn from one sample of a study of blood T cell repertoires in COVID-19. TCRdb's table, derived via immunoSEQ multiplex PCR, lists solely in-frame clones and lacks some. The data hold about 150,000 clones, with approximately 82% observed a single time. The specimen was peripheral blood. All receptors derive from a woman in her 50s with acute or convalescent COVID-19. The CDR3 runs from the conserved cysteine through the conserved F or W. Fields, in order: CDR3 DNA, CDR3 protein, clone size, D gene, V gene, J gene. The D gene is left open where the match is weak. For some rows the clone size is stated as once, few or many, or as a class when expanded; others skip it.

TGTGCCAGTAGTATTGGCGCTACAGGGAACACTGAAGCTTTCTTT	CASSIGATGNTEAFF	NA	NA	TRBV19	TRBJ1-1
TGTGCCAGTATGGGCGGGAGGGTGCAGAATGAGCAGTTCTTC	CASMGGRVQNEQFF	NA	TRBD2	TRBV19	TRBJ2-1
TGTGCCAGCAGCTTAAATGGTATAATAGGGGATGGAGGCTACACCTTC	CASSLNGIIGDGGYTF	few	NA	TRBV7-2	TRBJ1-2
TGTGCTAGTGGTTTGGGTCGGAGCACCTACAATGAGCAGTTCTTC	CASGLGRSTYNEQFF	NA	NA	TRBV12-5	TRBJ2-1
TGTGCCAGCTCACTGGACAGTTCCGGGGAGCTGTTTTTT	CASSLDSSGELFF	NA	NA	TRBV18	TRBJ2-2
TGTGCCAGCAGTTTAACGGGGTTAAGTGAAGCTTTCTTT	CASSLTGLSEAFF	few	NA	TRBV12-3/TRBV12-4	TRBJ1-1
TGTGCCAGCAGTTCGGGACAGGGCTATGAGCAGTTCTTC	CASSSGQGYEQFF	NA	TRBD1	TRBV27	TRBJ2-1
TGTGCCAGCTCGATTCCCACACAGGGAAATAGCAAGAAGGAAAAACTGTTTTTT	CASSIPTQGNSKKEKLFF	NA	NA	TRBV18	TRBJ1-4
TGTGCCAGCAGGCAGGGGGCTAATGAAAAACTGTTTTTT	CASRQGANEKLFF	NA	TRBD1	TRBV2	TRBJ1-4
TGTGCCAGCAGCTCCACTAGCGGGGGGGAAGAGCAGTTCTTC	CASSSTSGGEEQFF	once	TRBD2	TRBV7-2	TRBJ2-1
TGTGCCAGCAGCAACGGGGACAGGGGGCGCATATTAGCGGGGATTAATGAGCAGTTCTTC	CASSNGDRGRILAGINEQFF	NA	TRBD1	TRBV2	TRBJ2-1
TGTGCCAGCAGGAAAATGACTAGCCGCAGCTCCTACAATGAGCAGTTCTTC	CASRKMTSRSSYNEQFF	NA	TRBD2	TRBV28	TRBJ2-1
TGTGCCAGCAGGGGAGCGGGAGCCCTCACCGGGGAGCTGTTTTTT	CASRGAGALTGELFF	NA	TRBD2	TRBV2	TRBJ2-2
TGTGCCAGCAGTGTCCCGTTGGGCAACGAGCAGTACTTC	CASSVPLGNEQYF	once	NA	TRBV25-1	TRBJ2-7
TGTGCCAGTAGTGGGACAGAAATAGCCAAAAACATTCAGTACTTC	CASSGTEIAKNIQYF	NA	TRBD1	TRBV19	TRBJ2-4
TGTGCCACGACACCCCGACAGGGGCTGGAGCCCCAGCATTTT	CATTPRQGLEPQHF	NA	TRBD1	TRBV6-5	TRBJ1-5
TGTGCCAGCAGAAAAGGGGGCCCGAATCAGCCCCAGCATTTT	CASRKGGPNQPQHF	NA	TRBD1	TRBV27	TRBJ1-5
TGTGCCAGCAGTTACAGAGGCGAGACCCAGTACTTC	CASSYRGETQYF	NA	NA	TRBV6-5	TRBJ2-5
TGTGCCAGTAGCACGAGGACAGGGGGCGACTATGGCTACACCTTC	CASSTRTGGDYGYTF	NA	TRBD1	TRBV19	TRBJ1-2
TGTGCCACCAGCAGAGTGACTAGCGGGAGATGGGGTGAGCAGTTCTTC	CATSRVTSGRWGEQFF	NA	TRBD2	TRBV15	TRBJ2-1
TGTGCCAGCAGCTTTCGGAGGTTTAGCAATCAGCCCCAGCATTTT	CASSFRRFSNQPQHF	few	NA	TRBV4-2	TRBJ1-5
TGTGCCAGCAGCTGGACTAGCCCTTCTTACGAGCAGTACTTC	CASSWTSPSYEQYF	once	TRBD2	TRBV6-2/TRBV6-3	TRBJ2-7
TGCGCCAGCAGCTCGACGCAGGACGGGGTTGGGGAGCAGTACTTC	CASSSTQDGVGEQYF	NA	NA	TRBV5-1	TRBJ2-7
TGTGCCAGCAGCCCGGGCAGCGGGCCCTACAATGAGCAGTTCTTC	CASSPGSGPYNEQFF	NA	NA	TRBV7-3	TRBJ2-1
TGTGCCACCAGTGACCAGGGGGCGCAAGATACGCAGTATTTT	CATSDQGAQDTQYF	NA	TRBD1	TRBV24-1	TRBJ2-3
TGTGCCAGCAGCCGGGGGAACAATGAGCAGTTCTTC	CASSRGNNEQFF	NA	NA	TRBV11-3	TRBJ2-1
TGTGCCAGCAGCTTTGGTACTAGCGGGTACAATGAGCAGTTCTTC	CASSFGTSGYNEQFF	NA	TRBD2	TRBV7-2	TRBJ2-1
TGTGCCAGCAGCTTAGTCAGGGAAGAGACCCAGTACTTC	CASSLVREETQYF	NA	NA	TRBV11-3	TRBJ2-5
TGTGCCAGCAGCCAAGACAGGGACACTGAAGCTTTCTTT	CASSQDRDTEAFF	NA	NA	TRBV4-2	TRBJ1-1
TGTGCCATCAGTGGGGCTAGCCTTAGCACAGATACGCAGTATTTT	CAISGASLSTDTQYF	NA	NA	TRBV10-3	TRBJ2-3
TGCGCCAGCAGCTCTGACGGGGCCTACGAGCAGTACTTC	CASSSDGAYEQYF	NA	NA	TRBV5-1	TRBJ2-7
TGTGCCTGCCGAAGGGGTTTCTCTGGAAACACCATATATTTT	CACRRGFSGNTIYF	NA	NA	TRBV30	TRBJ1-3
TGTGCCAGCAGCGCACCCGGGGTAGCCCGACATACGCAGTATTTT	CASSAPGVARHTQYF	NA	NA	TRBV27	TRBJ2-3
TGTGCCAGCAGCTCCTCGGGAACCCGCTCCTACGAGCAGTACTTC	CASSSSGTRSYEQYF	NA	NA	TRBV7-2	TRBJ2-7
TGTGCCAGTAGTATAGGTCGCACCAGGTACGAGCAGTACTTC	CASSIGRTRYEQYF	NA	NA	TRBV19	TRBJ2-7
TGCGCCAGCAGCTTTAGCGGGGGAACCGGGGAGCTGTTTTTT	CASSFSGGTGELFF	NA	TRBD2	TRBV5-1	TRBJ2-2
TGTGCCAGCAGCAGGGGCCGTACGCGGGAGACCCAGTACTTC	CASSRGRTRETQYF	NA	NA	TRBV25-1	TRBJ2-5
TGTGCCAGTAGTATAGGTGGCACGCACTATGGCTACACCTTC	CASSIGGTHYGYTF	once	NA	TRBV19	TRBJ1-2
TGTGCCAGTAGTTCCAGGGGACTAGCCTACGAGCAGTACTTC	CASSSRGLAYEQYF	NA	TRBD2	TRBV19	TRBJ2-7
TGTGCCAGCTCACCACCTGAGGGCACAGATACGCAGTATTTT	CASSPPEGTDTQYF	NA	NA	TRBV18	TRBJ2-3
TGTGCCAGCAGGTCCGACACTCAAGAGACCCAGTACTTC	CASRSDTQETQYF	NA	NA	TRBV12-3/TRBV12-4	TRBJ2-5
TGTGCCAGCTCACCACTAATGACGACTAGCGGGAGGGATACGCAGTATTTT	CASSPLMTTSGRDTQYF	NA	TRBD2	TRBV18	TRBJ2-3
TGCGCCAGCAGCCAGGACATTGACAGAACTGAAGCTTTCTTT	CASSQDIDRTEAFF	NA	NA	TRBV4-3	TRBJ1-1
TGTGCCAGCAGCGTGAGAGATGGAAACACCATATATTTT	CASSVRDGNTIYF	NA	NA	TRBV9	TRBJ1-3
TGTGCCAGCAGCTTAGGCGGACAGGGCCCCCTTAGGAATCAGCCCCAGCATTTT	CASSLGGQGPLRNQPQHF	NA	TRBD1	TRBV7-8	TRBJ1-5
TGTGCCAGCAGTAGGACAGTAAATAGCAATCAGCCCCAGCATTTT	CASSRTVNSNQPQHF	NA	NA	TRBV6-5	TRBJ1-5
TGCAGCGTGCAACAGGGGGTGCTCACTGAAGCTTTCTTT	CSVQQGVLTEAFF	NA	TRBD1	TRBV29-1	TRBJ1-1
TGTGCCAGCAGTTGGACACCCTACGAGCAGTACTTC	CASSWTPYEQYF	NA	NA	TRBV28	TRBJ2-7
TGTGCCAGCAGTTACGTCCCTAGCGGGCGGTACAATGAGCAGTTCTTC	CASSYVPSGRYNEQFF	NA	TRBD2	TRBV6-2/TRBV6-3	TRBJ2-1
TGTGCCAGCAGTCCCGACAGCTACGAGCAGTACTTC	CASSPDSYEQYF	NA	NA	TRBV12-3/TRBV12-4	TRBJ2-7
TGCGCCAGCAGTGAGGGGCTTAGCACAGATACGCAGTATTTT	CASSEGLSTDTQYF	NA	NA	TRBV10-1	TRBJ2-3
TGTGCCAGCAGTGAAGCAGTGAGGCCCAATCAGCCCCAGCATTTT	CASSEAVRPNQPQHF	NA	NA	TRBV6-1	TRBJ1-5